The clone carrying this TCR beta chain was seen only a few times. Its antigen is not identified. The sample originates from a study of CD8+ T cells in alopecia areata. General study points: Sequencing of scalp samples also captures resident alphabeta T cells of normal skin.

Extracted RNA was reverse transcribed, and the resulting cDNA served as sequencing template. The method was immunoSEQ multiplex PCR; TCRdb's version includes in-frame clones alone and lacks a portion of them. The repertoire includes more than 95,000 clones, about two fifths of them detected once, and around 1.5% sits in the top ten. Sampling of alopecia areata patients yielded lesional scalp punch biopsies as well as peripheral blood. Trimming took 5 bases from V and 4 from J, leaving 16 bases between them. The germline CDR1 and CDR2 sequences are SEHNR and FQNEAQ (reference sequence). CDR3 size: 15 residues.

The chain has TRBV7-9 and TRBJ2-3; D might be TRBD2 (5 bases). The source is a human donor with alopecia areata. Material for sequencing was CD4+ T cells sorted from blood. Written as DNA, the CDR3 is TGTGCCAGCAGCACAACCCGGGGTGGGGCAGATACGCAGTATTTT. Protein sequence: CASSTTRGGADTQYF.